Listed below are T cell receptor beta chains from one sample, sequenced in a study of cytomegalovirus exposure and HLA in healthy donors. The assay was immunoSEQ multiplex PCR, and TCRdb's table has in-frame clones only and misses some. This table has some 150,000 clones, around 78% appearing once. The source material was PBMCs. The receptors were sampled from a woman aged 30 to 39 in good health and CMV-seropositive. Each CDR3 is given with its conserved first and last residue. Each record gives: J gene, clone size, D gene, V gene, CDR3 protein, CDR3 DNA. A D gene is named only where the DNA matches it firmly. Clone size is shown for a subset of rows, as once, few, many or a class of expanded clone.

J: TRBJ2-1
size: NA
D: TRBD2
V: TRBV27
CDR3: CASSQPWRAGGSNEQFF
DNA: TGTGCCAGCAGTCAGCCTTGGCGAGCGGGAGGGAGTAATGAGCAGTTCTTC

J: TRBJ1-2
size: NA
D: NA
V: TRBV5-6
CDR3: CASSTLDSLSPANYGYTF
DNA: TGTGCCAGCAGCACCCTGGACAGCTTGAGCCCAGCTAACTATGGCTACACCTTC

J: TRBJ1-3
size: NA
D: TRBD1
V: TRBV25-1
CDR3: CASSGTGLHSGNTIYF
DNA: TGTGCCAGCAGTGGGACAGGGTTACACTCTGGAAACACCATATATTTT

J: TRBJ1-1
size: NA
D: TRBD1
V: TRBV18
CDR3: CASSPLTGTGVNTEAFF
DNA: TGTGCCAGCTCACCCCTCACCGGGACAGGGGTGAACACTGAAGCTTTCTTT

J: TRBJ2-3
size: NA
D: TRBD1
V: TRBV2
CDR3: CASNRDRGLYTDTQYF
DNA: TGTGCCAGCAACCGGGACAGGGGGCTTTACACAGATACGCAGTATTTT

J: TRBJ1-5
size: NA
D: NA
V: TRBV30
CDR3: CAWSVRTNQPQHF
DNA: TGTGCCTGGAGTGTCCGGACTAATCAGCCCCAGCATTTT

J: TRBJ1-1
size: NA
D: NA
V: TRBV19
CDR3: CASSQGLNTEAFF
DNA: TGTGCCAGTAGTCAGGGGTTGAACACTGAAGCTTTCTTT

J: TRBJ1-4
size: few
D: NA
V: TRBV19
CDR3: CASRLAGNDEKLFF
DNA: TGTGCCAGTAGGTTGGCAGGGAATGATGAAAAACTGTTTTTT

J: TRBJ2-2
size: once
D: TRBD1
V: TRBV18
CDR3: CASSSGTGRNTGELFF
DNA: TGTGCCAGCTCCTCCGGGACAGGGAGGAACACCGGGGAGCTGTTTTTT

J: TRBJ2-1
size: NA
D: TRBD2
V: TRBV18
CDR3: CASSPPGTSGAYNEQFF
DNA: TGTGCCAGCTCACCACCCGGAACTAGCGGAGCCTACAATGAGCAGTTCTTC

J: TRBJ1-1
size: NA
D: TRBD1
V: TRBV30
CDR3: CAWSRTGNTEAFF
DNA: TGTGCCTGGAGCAGGACAGGTAACACTGAAGCTTTCTTT

J: TRBJ2-7
size: NA
D: TRBD2
V: TRBV9
CDR3: CASSVGSPGGASYEQYF
DNA: TGTGCCAGCAGCGTAGGGAGCCCCGGGGGGGCCTCCTACGAGCAGTACTTC

J: TRBJ2-7
size: once
D: NA
V: TRBV13
CDR3: CASSLGQGYLYEQYF
DNA: TGTGCCAGCAGCTTAGGGCAGGGGTATCTCTACGAGCAGTACTTC

J: TRBJ2-3
size: NA
D: TRBD2
V: TRBV11-2
CDR3: CASSFTSDYTDTQYF
DNA: TGTGCCAGCAGCTTCACTAGCGATTACACAGATACGCAGTATTTT

J: TRBJ2-1
size: NA
D: NA
V: TRBV4-3
CDR3: CASSQEPTMYSYNEQFF
DNA: TGCGCCAGCAGCCAAGAACCAACTATGTACTCCTACAATGAGCAGTTCTTC

J: TRBJ2-3
size: NA
D: NA
V: TRBV6-4
CDR3: CASSPLGLSTDTQYF
DNA: TGTGCCAGCAGCCCACTAGGTCTCTCCACAGATACGCAGTATTTT

J: TRBJ2-7
size: NA
D: TRBD1
V: TRBV6-1
CDR3: CASSARQGGYEQYF
DNA: TGTGCCAGCAGTGCCAGACAGGGTGGCTACGAGCAGTACTTC

J: TRBJ1-2
size: NA
D: NA
V: TRBV6-4
CDR3: CASSDSGGLRGYTF
DNA: TGTGCCAGCAGTGACTCCGGGGGTTTAAGGGGCTACACCTTC

J: TRBJ2-2
size: NA
D: TRBD1
V: TRBV6-5
CDR3: CASSYRDRAGGELFF
DNA: TGTGCCAGCAGTTACCGGGACAGGGCAGGCGGGGAGCTGTTTTTT

J: TRBJ2-5
size: NA
D: TRBD1
V: TRBV5-1
CDR3: CASSGGTGRRGETQYF
DNA: TGCGCCAGCAGCGGGGGGACAGGGAGAAGAGGGGAGACCCAGTACTTC

J: TRBJ2-7
size: NA
D: NA
V: TRBV7-9
CDR3: CASSLLYEQYF
DNA: TGTGCCAGCAGCTTATTATACGAGCAGTACTTC

J: TRBJ2-1
size: NA
D: NA
V: TRBV15
CDR3: CATSRTGGFFTYNEQFF
DNA: TGTGCCACCAGCAGAACCGGGGGATTTTTTACCTACAATGAGCAGTTCTTC

J: TRBJ2-3
size: NA
D: TRBD2
V: TRBV5-1
CDR3: CASRMGTSGITDTQYF
DNA: TGCGCCAGCCGAATGGGGACTAGCGGCATCACAGATACGCAGTATTTT

J: TRBJ2-3
size: NA
D: TRBD2
V: TRBV28
CDR3: CASSARAGEGDTQYF
DNA: TGTGCCAGCAGTGCTCGCGCGGGGGAGGGCGATACGCAGTATTTT

J: TRBJ1-5
size: few
D: NA
V: TRBV4-3
CDR3: CASSQDRGRQAYQPQHF
DNA: TGCGCCAGCAGCCAAGATAGGGGCAGACAGGCCTATCAGCCCCAGCATTTT

J: TRBJ1-4
size: NA
D: TRBD1
V: TRBV28
CDR3: CASSSTGTGLLGEKLFF
DNA: TGTGCCAGCAGTTCTACCGGGACAGGGCTTCTAGGTGAAAAACTGTTTTTT

J: TRBJ1-2
size: few
D: NA
V: TRBV19
CDR3: CASSMDFYRRYGYTF
DNA: TGTGCCAGTAGTATGGACTTCTACCGGCGCTATGGCTACACCTTC

J: TRBJ1-1
size: NA
D: TRBD1
V: TRBV19
CDR3: CASRSGQGHTEAFF
DNA: TGTGCCAGTAGGAGCGGACAGGGGCACACTGAAGCTTTCTTT

J: TRBJ1-4
size: NA
D: NA
V: TRBV18
CDR3: CASSQGESNEKLFF
DNA: TGTGCCAGCTCACAGGGGGAAAGTAATGAAAAACTGTTTTTT

J: TRBJ2-7
size: NA
D: TRBD2
V: TRBV11-2
CDR3: CASSSPGAGEVYEQYF
DNA: TGTGCCAGCAGCTCCCCCGGAGCGGGAGAGGTCTACGAGCAGTACTTC

J: TRBJ1-5
size: NA
D: TRBD1
V: TRBV19
CDR3: CASTRTGASNQPQHF
DNA: TGTGCCAGTACCCGGACAGGGGCGAGCAATCAGCCCCAGCATTTT

J: TRBJ2-7
size: NA
D: NA
V: TRBV5-6
CDR3: CASSLGKSLASYF
DNA: TGTGCCAGCAGCTTGGGCAAGTCCCTAGCTAGTTACTTC

J: TRBJ1-1
size: NA
D: NA
V: TRBV18
CDR3: CASSPPSGSYTEAFF
DNA: TGTGCCAGCTCACCACCCTCAGGGTCGTACACTGAAGCTTTCTTT

J: TRBJ2-3
size: NA
D: TRBD1
V: TRBV4-3
CDR3: CASSLETGGNTQYF
DNA: TGCGCCAGCAGCCTAGAGACAGGGGGGAATACGCAGTATTTT

J: TRBJ1-4
size: few
D: NA
V: TRBV19
CDR3: CASSWREKLFF
DNA: TGTGCCAGTAGCTGGCGGGAAAAACTGTTTTTT

J: TRBJ1-6
size: many
D: NA
V: TRBV7-5
CDR3: CARTTPRGRGNSPLHF
DNA: TGTGCCAGAACGACCCCCCGGGGCAGGGGGAATTCACCCCTCCACTTT

J: TRBJ2-3
size: NA
D: TRBD1
V: TRBV6-5
CDR3: CASSLYRDSTDTQYF
DNA: TGTGCCAGCAGCCTCTACCGGGACAGTACAGATACGCAGTATTTT

J: TRBJ2-3
size: NA
D: NA
V: TRBV6-5
CDR3: CASSFLRRGGTDTQYF
DNA: TGTGCCAGCAGTTTTTTGAGGCGGGGTGGCACAGATACGCAGTATTTT

J: TRBJ2-5
size: NA
D: TRBD2
V: TRBV4-1
CDR3: CASSQVAGGYQETQYF
DNA: TGCGCCAGCAGCCAAGTAGCGGGGGGTTACCAAGAGACCCAGTACTTC

J: TRBJ2-7
size: NA
D: TRBD2
V: TRBV7-2
CDR3: CASSLGGGGFEQYF
DNA: TGTGCCAGCAGCTTAGGAGGCGGGGGGTTCGAGCAGTACTTC

J: TRBJ2-5
size: NA
D: NA
V: TRBV29-1
CDR3: CSVEGTDTQETQYF
DNA: TGCAGCGTTGAAGGAACAGATACCCAAGAGACCCAGTACTTC

J: TRBJ1-1
size: NA
D: NA
V: TRBV5-1
CDR3: CASSRHLQGPNTEAFF
DNA: TGCGCCAGCAGCCGCCACCTACAGGGACCAAACACTGAAGCTTTCTTT

J: TRBJ2-1
size: NA
D: TRBD2
V: TRBV6-5
CDR3: CASSYGLAGGGEQFF
DNA: TGTGCCAGCAGTTACGGGCTAGCGGGGGGTGGGGAGCAGTTCTTC

J: TRBJ2-3
size: NA
D: NA
V: TRBV10-3
CDR3: CAISPRADTQYF
DNA: TGTGCCATCAGCCCCCGGGCAGATACGCAGTATTTT

J: TRBJ2-1
size: NA
D: NA
V: TRBV6-5
CDR3: CASTFGGSYNEQFF
DNA: TGTGCCAGCACCTTTGGCGGATCCTACAATGAGCAGTTCTTC

J: TRBJ1-1
size: NA
D: NA
V: TRBV5-5
CDR3: CASSPLLFNTEAFF
DNA: TGTGCCAGCAGCCCTTTACTTTTTAACACTGAAGCTTTCTTT

J: TRBJ1-1
size: NA
D: NA
V: TRBV30
CDR3: CAWSVERTEAFF
DNA: TGTGCCTGGAGTGTTGAGCGCACTGAAGCTTTCTTT

J: TRBJ2-5
size: NA
D: NA
V: TRBV6-6
CDR3: CASSYTSMAETQYF
DNA: TGTGCCAGCAGTTATACTAGTATGGCGGAGACCCAGTACTTC

J: TRBJ2-5
size: NA
D: NA
V: TRBV11-3
CDR3: CASSYRLGETQYF
DNA: TGTGCCAGCAGCTACAGGCTCGGGGAGACCCAGTACTTC